This T cell receptor (beta chain) is drawn from a study of blood T cell repertoires in COVID-19. The CDR3 totals 13 residues. Trimming left V 1 base short and J 3 bases short, with 6 bases between. Germline V lookup: CDR1 SGHNT, CDR2 YYREEE (reference sequence). This clone has only one observation. Original data processing: Reference gene primer amplification in the assay estimated nucleated cell counts. Libraries were prepared by immunoSEQ multiplex PCR; TCRdb keeps only in-frame clonotypes and omits some of them. From that table come the V and J calls and clone size; the DNA was used to work out D and trimming. The table records about 150,000 clones, 85% to 90% of them present only once.

J is TRBJ2-3 and V is TRBV5-4; D is perhaps TRBD1 (5 bases). The sample taken for sequencing was peripheral blood. The clonotype comes from a woman aged 60-70 years with active COVID-19. The CDR3 spells CASSLRGTDTQYF. Written as DNA, the CDR3 is TGTGCCAGCAGCTTGAGGGGTACAGATACGCAGTATTTT. Based on the CDR3 plus reference TRBV5-4 and TRBJ2-3, the full variable domain is ETGVTQSPTHLIKTRGQQVTLRCSSQSGHNTVSWYQQALGQGPQFIFQYYREEENGRGNFPPRFSGLQFPNYSSELNVNALELDDSALYLCASSLRGTDTQYFGPGTRLTVL.